This section outlines one T cell receptor beta chain sequence together with its context. The antigen remains undetermined. The data derive from a study of response to subunit inactivated influenza vaccine. Overall study results and limits: Each seasonal influenza vaccination, the authors suggested, recruits few new T cells.

TCRdb re-called the RT-PCR reads with MiXCR, one entry per CDR3 protein. The sample carries about 500,000 distinct CDR3 sequences, 16% recorded once. This CDR3 spans 12 amino acids. CDR1 and CDR2 (germline): DFQATT, SNEGSKA (reference sequence). J lost 4 bases, V lost 6 bases, and 2 bases had no gene match. This chain uses TRBV20-1 with TRBJ2-2; 7 positions match TRBD1. The material sequenced was CD4+ T cells sorted from PBMCs, taken about 23 months after vaccination. This TCR was recovered from a man between 50 and 75 years old who received an inactivated influenza vaccine. CDR3 sequence reads: CSARTGTGELFF. CDR3 nucleotide sequence: TGCAGTGCCCGGACAGGCACCGGGGAGCTGTTTTTT.